Here is one T cell receptor (beta chain) with its context. Its cognate antigen is unknown. Germline V lookup: CDR1 LGHDT, CDR2 YNNKEL (reference sequence). The CDR3 totals 16 residues. This record comes from a study of blood T cells in healthy people across ages. The study's findings and limits: PBMCs left unsorted prevented a conclusive naive versus antigen-experienced comparison.

Primed by a sample-barcoded 5' primer and a J-beta primer mix, a second PCR proceeded for 7 to 11 cycles. TCRdb ran MiXCR on the 5' RACE reads and lists one entry per CDR3 protein. The sample carries some 760,000 distinct CDR3 sequences, 25% recorded once. The same sample was also studied in work on T cells of mothers and their children. Per that paper: Overlap measured in related mother-child pairs was slightly, non-significantly higher than in unrelated pairs.

The V and J genes are TRBV3-1 and TRBJ2-5; either TRBD1 or TRBD2 may supply D (7 bases each). The tail of the sequence fits TRBJ2-1 better, so the J call may be wrong. Sequenced input: blood. This clonotype was obtained from a boy between 10 and 17 years old in good health. In DNA form, the CDR3 reads TGTGCCAGCAGCCAAGATGGTCGACAGGGAGGGAATGAGCAGTTCTTC. Amino acid sequence: CASSQDGRQGGNEQFF.